These T cell receptor beta chains were read from a single sample in a study of T cells in Graves' hyperthyroidism and ophthalmopathy. Each CDR3 protein gets one entry after TCRdb re-called the multiplex PCR reads with MiXCR. The table records hundreds of thousands of distinct CDR3 sequences, approximately 14% of them present only once. The sample comprised blood. These receptors were taken from a woman in her forties or fifties with Graves' ophthalmopathy. Both conserved end residues are part of each CDR3. The order of the fields is J gene, D gene, clone size, V gene, CDR3 protein, CDR3 DNA. A D gene is named only where the DNA matches it firmly. Clone sizes are given selectively: once, few, many, or a class where the clone is expanded.

TRBJ1-5 | TRBD1 | . | TRBV19 | CASRPGQGSGRPQHF | TGTGCCAGTAGGCCGGGACAGGGTTCGGGGAGGCCCCAGCATTTT
TRBJ1-5 | TRBD1 | few | TRBV15 | CATSGTDRGGQPQHF | TGTGCCACCAGCGGAACCGACAGGGGCGGTCAGCCCCAGCATTTT
TRBJ2-3 | . | many | TRBV18 | CASSPISGSTDTQYF | TGTGCCAGCTCCCCGATTAGCGGTAGCACAGATACGCAGTATTTT
TRBJ1-1 | . | few | TRBV19 | CATSWGKLTEAFF | TGTGCCACCTCCTGGGGAAAACTCACTGAAGCTTTCTTT
TRBJ1-5 | . | . | TRBV20-1 | CSARLGFGNQPQHF | TGCAGTGCTAGATTGGGTTTCGGCAATCAGCCCCAGCATTTT
TRBJ2-1 | TRBD2 | many | TRBV6-1 | CASIHLAATSNEQFF | TGTGCCAGCATCCATCTAGCGGCTACAAGCAATGAGCAGTTCTTC
TRBJ1-1 | . | many | TRBV28 | CAITTDNTEAFF | TGTGCCATCACGACGGATAACACTGAAGCTTTCTTT
TRBJ1-1 | TRBD1 | many | TRBV27 | CASSLRQGAREAFF | TGTGCCAGCAGTTTAAGACAGGGGGCGCGTGAAGCTTTCTTT
TRBJ1-3 | . | few | TRBV7-9 | CASSTTANSGNTIYF | TGTGCCAGCAGCACGACTGCGAACTCTGGAAACACCATATATTTT
TRBJ1-1 | . | many | TRBV4-3 | CASSHPGTEAFF | TGCGCCAGCAGCCATCCTGGCACTGAAGCTTTCTTT
TRBJ1-1 | . | many | TRBV6-2/TRBV6-3 | CASSYFQKNTEAFF | TGTGCCAGCAGTTACTTTCAGAAGAACACTGAAGCTTTCTTT
TRBJ2-7 | . | many | TRBV12-3/TRBV12-4 | CASRAHGKYEQYF | TGTGCCAGCAGAGCTCATGGGAAATACGAGCAGTACTTC
TRBJ2-1 | . | many | TRBV28 | CFTWREGGNEQFF | TGTTTTACCTGGCGGGAAGGTGGCAATGAGCAGTTCTTC
TRBJ2-1 | . | many | TRBV11-3 | CASSTPSWGEQFF | TGTGCCAGCAGCACCCCCTCCTGGGGTGAGCAGTTCTTC
TRBJ2-3 | TRBD2 | . | TRBV5-1 | CASSLFGGSSADTQYF | TGCGCCAGCAGCTTGTTTGGCGGGAGTAGCGCAGATACGCAGTATTTT
TRBJ2-7 | TRBD2 | many | TRBV4-2 | CASSQVQLAGSYEQYF | TGTGCCAGCAGCCAAGTGCAACTAGCGGGGTCCTACGAGCAGTACTTC
TRBJ2-7 | . | many | TRBV30 | CAWSVGALQYF | TGTGCCTGGAGTGTAGGGGCCTTGCAGTACTTC
TRBJ1-1 | . | many | TRBV28 | CASSIRAVLGTEAFF | TGTGCCAGCAGTATACGGGCCGTTTTGGGCACTGAAGCTTTCTTT
TRBJ2-1 | TRBD2 | . | TRBV6-1 | CASSPGLAWFF | TGTGCCAGCAGCCCCGGACTAGCCTGGTTCTTC
TRBJ2-1 | TRBD2 | few | TRBV4-2 | CASSQVASGEPNEQFF | TGTGCCAGCAGCCAAGTTGCTAGCGGGGAACCCAATGAGCAGTTCTTC
TRBJ1-1 | . | many | TRBV7-9 | CASSLLAGRAFF | TGTGCCAGCAGCTTACTAGCGGGGCGAGCTTTCTTT
TRBJ2-3 | TRBD2 | few | TRBV28 | CASSSTAGGFTDTQYF | TGTGCCAGCAGTTCGACAGCGGGAGGGTTTACAGATACGCAGTATTTT
TRBJ2-2 | TRBD2 | many | TRBV27 | CASSLYVPYSGISGELFF | TGTGCCAGCAGTTTATATGTCCCGTACAGCGGGATCTCCGGGGAGCTGTTTTTT
TRBJ2-5 | TRBD1 | many | TRBV30 | CAWSNDREETQYF | TGTGCCTGGAGCAACGACAGGGAAGAGACCCAGTACTTC
TRBJ2-2 | . | few | TRBV19 | CASSMGLTGELFF | TGTGCCAGTAGTATGGGGCTTACCGGGGAGCTGTTTTTT
TRBJ2-1 | TRBD2 | . | TRBV3-1 | CASSQDTASGRDNEQFF | TGTGCCAGCAGCCAAGATACGGCTAGCGGGAGGGACAATGAGCAGTTCTTC
TRBJ2-3 | . | . | TRBV7-9 | CASSLHGGADTQYF | TGTGCCAGCAGTCTACATGGGGGCGCAGATACGCAGTATTTT
TRBJ1-2 | TRBD1 | few | TRBV9 | CASSHPWTGAGYTF | TGTGCCAGCAGCCACCCCTGGACAGGGGCTGGCTACACCTTC
TRBJ2-1 | TRBD2 | . | TRBV5-1 | CASSLAIWSSGSYNEQFF | TGCGCCAGCAGCTTGGCCATTTGGAGTAGCGGGAGCTACAATGAGCAGTTCTTC
TRBJ1-2 | TRBD1 | few | TRBV28 | CASEPANRGYGYTF | TGTGCCAGCGAACCCGCTAACAGGGGCTATGGCTACACCTTC